This TCR beta chain was identified in a study of cytomegalovirus exposure and HLA in healthy donors. Study outcomes and limitations: An ancestry cluster, one associated with Asian ancestry, reportedly showed fewer N-insertions than the approximately 660-donor mean in a later analysis. Most of the TCR beta V segments (in an earlier analysis) were productive either about 87% or about 30% of the time.

Comment on this clone: Antigen unknown.

13 Jbeta primers and 60 Vbeta primers were used for the PCR. Clones were sequenced by immunoSEQ multiplex PCR, and TCRdb holds only the in-frame ones, with some missing. The sample records 80,000 to 100,000 clones, 81% being singletons. Trimming took 4 bases from V and 3 from J; bases not matched to a gene: 10. This CDR3 spans 16 amino acids. The germline V gene has CDR1 PRHDT and CDR2 FYEKMQ (reference sequence). Those who donated were healthy bone marrow donors. Though probably carrying unrecorded immune exposures, donors were nominally healthy at sampling. This sequence joins TRBV13 and TRBJ2-7; TRBD2 aligns across 9 bases. Sequencing was performed on PBMCs. The TCR sequence derives from a middle-aged man in good health and CMV-seropositive. CDR3 residues: CASSSSAGGILYEQYF. The CDR3 DNA sequence: TGTGCCAGCAGCTCGTCAGCGGGGGGAATCCTCTACGAGCAGTACTTC.